The next 28 T cell receptor beta chains were all read from a single sample in a study of T cells in Graves' hyperthyroidism and ophthalmopathy (dated by TCRdb to between 2017 and 2020). The library was made by multiplex PCR. The data were produced on an Illumina HiSeq 2000. TCR beta CDR3 regions were amplified from RNA transcripts. A first-round RT-PCR of the TCR CDR3 used the HTBI primer set with the Qiagen OneStep RT-PCR kit. Clones were called with MiXCR by TCRdb after fastp trimmed the public reads at Q25, and only in-frame beta chains were retained. Every distinct CDR3 protein forms one entry, paired with its most common genes and DNA. The sample data list roughly 290,000 distinct CDR3 sequences, and about 14% of these were observed just once. Together, the top ten hold approximately 8.6% of the sample. The specimen was blood. Every receptor here comes from a woman younger than 45 with Graves' hyperthyroidism that later progressed to Graves' ophthalmopathy.

This clonotype came up many times. CDR3 amino acids: CATSDLAGGSVDTQYF. CDR3 nucleotide sequence: TGTGCCACCAGTGACTTAGCGGGAGGCAGTGTAGATACGCAGTATTTT. The chain recombines TRBV24-1 with TRBJ2-3; 10 bases match TRBD2. The ends lost 4 bases at V and 5 bases at J; junction bases unmatched: 8. This CDR3 has 16 residues. Germline V gene data show CDR1 as KGHDR and CDR2 as SFDVKD.

In its sample, this clonotype was seen many times. The rearrangement links TRBV28 to TRBJ1-2; D is unclear. Germline V gene data show CDR1 as MDHEN and CDR2 as SYDVKM. This CDR3 is built from 13 residues. The V gene lost 6 bases and the J gene lost 8 bases, with 16 bases spanning the gap. The DNA for the CDR3 is TGTGCCAGCAGGAACGGACTGAAGTCCGGCTACACCTTC. Its translation is CASRNGLKSGYTF.

This clonotype was seen many times. The chain links TRBV28 to TRBJ2-5; TRBD1 matches 8 bases. Germline CDR1 and CDR2: MDHEN and SYDVKM. This CDR3 contains 13 residues. V was pared by 8 bases and J by 5 bases, with 7 bases of the junction left unmatched. CDR3 protein: CASEDRERETQYF. CDR3 bases: TGTGCCAGCGAGGACAGGGAGAGGGAGACCCAGTACTTC.

This clonotype was seen many times. V gene TRBV6-2 or TRBV6-3 combines with J gene TRBJ1-1; a possible D gene is TRBD1 (6 bases). Per the germline V gene, CDR1 is MNHEY and CDR2 is SVGEGT. The V gene lost 2 bases and the J gene lost 8 bases, with 12 bases spanning the gap. CDR3 length: 13 amino acids. The CDR3 coding sequence is TGTGCCAGCAGTTACCCGGGGGGCGGCGAAGCTTTCTTT. Translation: CASSYPGGGEAFF.

In its sample, this clonotype was seen many times. The V and J genes are TRBV20-1 and TRBJ2-3; 7 nucleotides match TRBD1. The trim removed 6 bases at V and 0 bases at J, leaving 6 bases unmatched. CDR1 and CDR2 (germline): DFQATT, SNEGSKA (reference sequence). The length of the CDR3 is 14 residues. The CDR3 bases are TGCAGTGCGTCGACAGGGTTTAGCACAGATACGCAGTATTTT. This codes for CSASTGFSTDTQYF.

This clonotype was counted many times. The chain is built from TRBV18 and TRBJ2-1; 8 nucleotides line up with TRBD1. Germline CDR1 reads KGHSH; CDR2 reads LQKENI. V lost 3 bases to trimming and J lost 9 bases; unmatched junction nucleotides: 7. This CDR3 region has 14 residues. As DNA, the CDR3 is TGTGCCAGCTCACCTACGACAGGGGTTGGTGAGCAGTTCTTC. Amino acids: CASSPTTGVGEQFF. The full variable domain, with the rest looked up from reference TRBV18 and TRBJ2-1, is NAGVMQNPRHLVRRRGQEARLRCSPMKGHSHVYWYRQLPEEGLKFMVYLQKENIIDESGMPKERFSAEFPKEGPSILRIQQVVRGDSAAYFCASSPTTGVGEQFFGPGTRLTVL.

V is TRBV11-2 and J is TRBJ2-7, with D hard to call. Germline-derived CDR1 and CDR2 are SGHAT and FQNNGV. This CDR3 region has 15 residues. V lost 6 bases to trimming and J lost 2 bases, with 17 bases between them. The CDR3 DNA reads as TGTGCCAGCAGACTTACGGCCCGAGCCACCTACGAGCAGTACTTC. The encoded protein is CASRLTARATYEQYF.

In its sample, this clonotype was seen many times. This sequence joins TRBV6-1 and TRBJ2-1, with unresolved D. The germline V and J ends were trimmed by 7 bases and 3 bases, with 10 bases remaining between them. The CDR3 runs 13 residues. Germline V gives CDR1 MNHNS, CDR2 SASEGT. DNA for the CDR3: TGTGCCAGCAAATCAAAGCTCTACAATGAGCAGTTCTTC. It is translated as CASKSKLYNEQFF.

The table lists this clonotype with many counts. The chain is built from TRBV2 and TRBJ2-1, with 9 bases aligning to TRBD1. CDR3 length: 15 residues. V was pared by 3 bases and J by 7 bases, with 7 bases of the junction left unmatched. Germline-derived CDR1 and CDR2 are SNHLY and FYNNEI. CDR3 residues: CASSEGTGTGNEQFF. The CDR3, as DNA: TGTGCCAGCAGTGAGGGGACAGGGACTGGGAATGAGCAGTTCTTC.

The table lists this clonotype with many counts. This sequence joins TRBV11-2 and TRBJ1-1, with unresolved D. Germline V gives CDR1 SGHAT, CDR2 FQNNGV. The CDR3 runs to 12 residues. Trimming pared 5 bases from V and 5 bases from J, leaving 9 bases between. The CDR3 sequence is CASSILGTEAFF. The CDR3 DNA sequence: TGTGCCAGCAGCATTCTGGGAACTGAAGCTTTCTTT.

This sequence joins TRBV7-9 and TRBJ2-4; weak D call: TRBD1 (5 bases). The V gene lost 1 base and the J gene lost 8 bases, with 12 bases spanning the gap. CDR3 size: 14 residues. Per the germline V gene, CDR1 is SEHNR and CDR2 is FQNEAQ (reference sequence). CDR3 sequence: CASSLEGPEHIQYF. The CDR3 bases are TGTGCCAGCAGCTTAGAGGGGCCGGAGCACATTCAGTACTTC.

This clonotype appeared many times. J is TRBJ2-3 and V is TRBV5-6; TRBD1 aligns across 10 bases. Losses at the gene ends were 2 bases for V and 6 bases for J; bases not matched to a gene: 9. The CDR3 totals 16 residues. Germline CDR1 SGHDT, CDR2 YYEEEE. In DNA form, the CDR3 reads TGTGCCAGCAGCTTCCTTGGGACAGGGGTTGGCGATACGCAGTATTTT. Amino acid sequence: CASSFLGTGVGDTQYF.

This clonotype was counted at least ten times. The chain recombines TRBV11-2 with TRBJ1-5, with 9 bases identical to TRBD1. There are 16 residues in the CDR3. V lost 0 bases and J lost 6; bases outside the gene matches: 6. CDR1 is SGHAT, CDR2 FQNNGV, per germline. The CDR3 nucleotides read TGTGCCAGCAGCTTAGAACACAGGGGGCAGAGTCAGCCCCAGCATTTT. It codes for CASSLEHRGQSQPQHF.

This clonotype appeared many times. V and J are TRBV20-1 and TRBJ2-1, with D uncertain. CDR3 size: 15 residues. Per germline, CDR1 DFQATT and CDR2 SNEGSKA (reference sequence). The V gene lost 0 bases and the J gene lost 3 bases, with 12 bases spanning the gap. DNA for the CDR3: TGCAGTGCTAGAGATGGGTCGGGCCGCTACAATGAGCAGTTCTTC. Translated: CSARDGSGRYNEQFF.

The chain carries TRBV7-9 and TRBJ2-3, with 11 nucleotides matching TRBD2. The CDR3 extends over 16 amino acids. V shed 5 bases, J shed 6 bases, and the junction held 10 bases outside the gene matches. Per germline, CDR1 SEHNR and CDR2 FQNEAQ (reference sequence). The CDR3 DNA sequence: TGTGCCAGCAGCATAATAGCGGGAGGGCGTGGGGATACGCAGTATTTT. It yields the protein CASSIIAGGRGDTQYF.

This clonotype was observed at least ten times. This sequence joins TRBV5-5 and TRBJ1-1; possibly TRBD1 for D (6 bases). The CDR3 runs 15 residues. V lost 2 bases, J lost 6 bases, and 17 bases lay in between. Germline V gives CDR1 SGHKS, CDR2 YYEKEE (reference sequence). CDR3 sequence (DNA): TGTGCCAGCAGCTTCTTACAGGGATTGGGGGCTGAAGCTTTCTTT. Translating gives CASSFLQGLGAEAFF.

This clonotype was counted at least ten times. The chain employs TRBV18 and TRBJ1-2, with D possibly being TRBD1 (5 bases). Deletions cut 3 bases from V and 3 bases from J, with 17 bases between. The CDR3 is 16 residues long. Germline V gene lookup returns CDR1 KGHSH and CDR2 LQKENI. In nucleotides, the CDR3 is TGTGCCAGCTCACCGGTAGAGAGGGACCCCCACTATGGCTACACCTTC. The encoded protein is CASSPVERDPHYGYTF.

This clonotype was picked up many times. The V and J genes are TRBV11-2 and TRBJ2-1; a possible D gene is TRBD2 (5 bases). The CDR3 extends over 14 amino acids. Trimming pared 7 bases from V and 6 bases from J, leaving 16 bases between. CDR1 is SGHAT, CDR2 FQNNGV, per germline. Here the CDR3 DNA reads TGTGCCAGCAACTTTGCGGGCGAATTCAATGAGCAGTTCTTC. Protein sequence: CASNFAGEFNEQFF.

In its sample, this clonotype was seen many times. The chain employs TRBV2 and TRBJ1-5, with D possibly TRBD1 on 5 matching bases. Per germline, CDR1 SNHLY and CDR2 FYNNEI. This CDR3 region has 15 residues. The V and J ends lost 5 bases and 0 bases respectively, with 11 bases between them. In DNA, the CDR3 is TGTGCCAGCAGTTGGGACGGGCATAGCAATCAGCCCCAGCATTTT. Translation: CASSWDGHSNQPQHF.

This clonotype was picked up a small number of times. V is TRBV20-1 and J is TRBJ1-2, with TRBD1 matching over 8 bases. Germline V gives CDR1 DFQATT, CDR2 SNEGSKA (reference sequence). The CDR3 loop spans 14 amino acids. V shed 3 bases, J shed 4 bases, and the junction held 7 bases outside the gene matches. The CDR3 sequence: CSASHRGDSYGYTF. CDR3 sequence (DNA): TGCAGTGCTAGCCACAGGGGGGACAGCTATGGCTACACCTTC.

In this sample, this clonotype turned up many times. This chain connects TRBV24-1 to TRBJ2-1, with TRBD1 matching 7 bases. The junction had 23 bases not matched to a gene; V was cut back by 1 base and J by 9 bases. This CDR3 spans 20 amino acids. CDR1 and CDR2 from the germline V gene are KGHDR and SFDVKD. The chain's CDR3 is CATSDLDPWGNGQVGGEQFF. In DNA form, the CDR3 reads TGTGCCACCAGTGATTTAGATCCTTGGGGGAACGGACAGGTAGGAGGTGAGCAGTTCTTC.

At least ten counts were recorded for this clonotype. The chain links TRBV2 to TRBJ2-6; possibly TRBD1 for D (5 bases). The germline V gene has CDR1 SNHLY and CDR2 FYNNEI. V was trimmed by 7 bases and J by 4 bases, leaving 14 bases between them. The CDR3 is 15 residues long. CDR3 protein: CASIGARTGANVLTF. The CDR3 DNA sequence: TGTGCCAGCATTGGGGCGAGGACCGGGGCCAACGTCCTGACTTTC.

The CDR3 nucleotides read TGCAGTGCTAGTAGTGCCAGCAGCCGGACCCAGTTCAAAGGGCAGAGCTCCTACGAGCAGTACTTC. Its translation: CSASSASSRTQFKGQSSYEQYF. The rearrangement links TRBV20-1 to TRBJ2-7; unclear D gene. The CDR3 has 22 amino acids. The V gene's germline CDR1 is DFQATT and CDR2 SNEGSKA (reference sequence). The germline V and J ends were trimmed by 3 bases and 0 bases, with 36 bases remaining between them.

This clonotype was counted at least ten times. The gene calls are TRBV30 and TRBJ2-3, with D perhaps TRBD2 (6 bases). CDR3 size: 16 residues. Germline V lookup: CDR1 GTSNPN, CDR2 SVGIG (reference sequence). The CDR3 DNA reads TGTGCTGGCCTGGAGCGGACAAGCGGGCCGAGATATACGCAGTATTTT. This codes for CAGLERTSGPRYTQYF.

This clonotype appeared a few times. The CDR3 DNA sequence: TGTGCCAGCAGCTTAGAGGGTGGCGGGAGTACCCACGGGGAGCTGTTTTTT. It is translated as CASSLEGGGSTHGELFF. The V gene is TRBV7-6, the J gene TRBJ2-2; TRBD2 aligns across 7 bases. This CDR3 has 17 amino acids. Trimming took 1 base from V and 7 from J; bases not matched to a gene: 12. The germline CDR1 and CDR2 sequences are SGHVS and FNYEAQ.

On this clonotype: One junction end does not reproduce the germline sequence, and a read error may be involved. The chain is built from TRBV2 and TRBJ1-2; D might be TRBD1 (5 bases). The germline gives CDR1 SNHLY, CDR2 FYNNEI. This CDR3 has 13 amino acids. The CDR3 DNA sequence: TGTGCCAGCAAGGACACGACTTTAGCTGGCTACGCCTTC. Its protein product is CASKDTTLAGYAF.

This clonotype was seen many times. This chain connects TRBV5-5 to TRBJ1-2; 11 nucleotides align to TRBD1. With V trimmed by 0 bases and J by 7 bases, 5 bases remained unmatched. CDR1 is SGHKS and CDR2 is YYEKEE in the germline V gene (reference sequence). This CDR3 comprises 15 residues. In DNA, the CDR3 is TGTGCCAGCAGCTTGGCCGGGGACAGGGGGTTTGGCTACACCTTC. This gives the protein CASSLAGDRGFGYTF.

Notes on this clonotype: This may be a read error: a much more frequent sequence differs by one nucleotide. The chain recombines TRBV27 with TRBJ1-1, with D possibly being TRBD1 (6 bases). CDR1 and CDR2 from the germline V gene are MNHEY and SMNVEV (reference sequence). CDR3 length equals 15 residues. The CDR3 DNA sequence: TGTGCCTGCAGCCCCTCATGGACAGTCTGGGTTGAAGCTTTCTTT. It is translated as CACSPSWTVWVEAFF.